This T cell receptor beta chain was captured by sequencing in a study of T-cell memory formation after mild COVID-19. Overall study findings and caveats: Pre-infection memory held some responding clones, suggesting pre-existing cross-reactive T cells responded.

TCRdb reanalysed the 5' RACE reads using MiXCR and keeps one entry per CDR3 protein. The sample yields just over 400,000 distinct CDR3 sequences, about 22% seen once. This clonotype was observed a few times. Antigen specificity is unknown. Sequencing was carried out using PBMCs or a T cell subset sorted from them (not recorded which). This sequence originates from an adult woman who had mild COVID-19 (a few samples of this study predate the infection). Cell type and time point are not known.

The CDR3 DNA follows: TGTGCCAGCAGCTTAAAGAACCGGCCCGGGGAGCTGTTTTTT. Translated: CASSLKNRPGELFF. The V gene is TRBV7-9, the J gene TRBJ2-2; no clear D. Germline loops: CDR1 SEHNR, CDR2 FQNEAQ (reference sequence). Deletions cut 2 bases from V and 6 bases from J, with 10 bases between. The CDR3 runs to 14 residues.